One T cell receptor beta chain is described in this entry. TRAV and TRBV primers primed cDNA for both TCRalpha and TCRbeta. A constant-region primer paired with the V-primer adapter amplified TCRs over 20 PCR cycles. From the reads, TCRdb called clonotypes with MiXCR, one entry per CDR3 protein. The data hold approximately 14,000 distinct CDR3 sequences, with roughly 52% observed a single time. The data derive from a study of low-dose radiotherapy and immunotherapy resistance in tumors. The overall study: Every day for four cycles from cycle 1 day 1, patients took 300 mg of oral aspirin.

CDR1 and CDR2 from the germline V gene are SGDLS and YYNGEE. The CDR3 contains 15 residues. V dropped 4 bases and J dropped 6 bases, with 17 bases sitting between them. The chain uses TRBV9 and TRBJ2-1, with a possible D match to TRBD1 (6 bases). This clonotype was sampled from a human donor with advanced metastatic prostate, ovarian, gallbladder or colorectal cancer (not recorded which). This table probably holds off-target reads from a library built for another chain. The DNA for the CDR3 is TGTGCCAGCAGCCCTAGACAGGCCCCTTCCAATGAGCAGTTCTTC. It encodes CASSPRQAPSNEQFF.